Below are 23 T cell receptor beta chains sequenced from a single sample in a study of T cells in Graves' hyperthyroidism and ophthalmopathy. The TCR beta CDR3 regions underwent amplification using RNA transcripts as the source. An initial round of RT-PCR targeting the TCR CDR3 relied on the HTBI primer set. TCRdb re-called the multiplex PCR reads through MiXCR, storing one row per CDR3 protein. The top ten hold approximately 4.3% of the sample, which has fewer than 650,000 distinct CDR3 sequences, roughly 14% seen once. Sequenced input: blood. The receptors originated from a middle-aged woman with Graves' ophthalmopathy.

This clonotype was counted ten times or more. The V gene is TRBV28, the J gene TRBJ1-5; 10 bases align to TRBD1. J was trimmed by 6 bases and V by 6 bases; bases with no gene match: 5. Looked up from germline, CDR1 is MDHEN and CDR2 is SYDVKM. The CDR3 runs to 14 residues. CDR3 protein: CASSLGQGGQPQHF. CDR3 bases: TGTGCCAGCAGCCTCGGACAGGGGGGTCAGCCCCAGCATTTT.

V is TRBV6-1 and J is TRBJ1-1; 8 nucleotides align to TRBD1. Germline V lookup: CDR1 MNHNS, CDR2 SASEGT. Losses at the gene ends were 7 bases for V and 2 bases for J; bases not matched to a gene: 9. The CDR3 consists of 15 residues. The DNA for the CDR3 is TGTGCCAGCACCCCCTCAGGGGGCGGCAACACTGAAGCTTTCTTT. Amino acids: CASTPSGGGNTEAFF.

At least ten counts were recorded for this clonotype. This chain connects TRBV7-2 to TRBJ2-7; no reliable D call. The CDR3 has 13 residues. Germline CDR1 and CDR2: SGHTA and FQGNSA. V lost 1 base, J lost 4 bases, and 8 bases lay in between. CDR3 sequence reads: CASSLGVLYEQYF. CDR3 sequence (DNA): TGTGCCAGCAGCTTAGGGGTGCTGTACGAGCAGTACTTC.

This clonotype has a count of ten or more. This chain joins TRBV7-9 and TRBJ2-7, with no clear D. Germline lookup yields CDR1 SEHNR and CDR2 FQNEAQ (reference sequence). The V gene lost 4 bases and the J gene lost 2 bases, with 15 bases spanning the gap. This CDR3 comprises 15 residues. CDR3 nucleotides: TGTGCCAGCAGCTCCGCAGTGGGCTTCGCCTACGAGCAGTACTTC. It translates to CASSSAVGFAYEQYF.

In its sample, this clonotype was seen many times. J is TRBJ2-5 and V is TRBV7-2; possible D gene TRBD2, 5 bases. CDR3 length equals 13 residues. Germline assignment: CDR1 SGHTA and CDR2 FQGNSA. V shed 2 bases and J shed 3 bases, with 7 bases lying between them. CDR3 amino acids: CASSLYGEETQYF. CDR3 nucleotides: TGTGCCAGCAGCTTATACGGGGAAGAGACCCAGTACTTC.

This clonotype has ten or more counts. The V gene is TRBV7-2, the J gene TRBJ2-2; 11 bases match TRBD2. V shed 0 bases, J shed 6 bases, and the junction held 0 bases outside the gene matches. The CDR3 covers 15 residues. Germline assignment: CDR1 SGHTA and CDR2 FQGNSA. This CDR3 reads CASSLAGLAAGELFF. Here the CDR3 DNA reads TGTGCCAGCAGCTTAGCGGGACTAGCGGCCGGGGAGCTGTTTTTT.

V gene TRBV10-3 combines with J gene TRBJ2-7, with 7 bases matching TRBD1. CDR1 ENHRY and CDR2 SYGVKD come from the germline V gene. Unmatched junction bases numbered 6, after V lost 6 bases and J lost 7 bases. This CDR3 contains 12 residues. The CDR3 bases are TGTGCCATCAGCGAGGGGGCTGGTGAGCAGTACTTC. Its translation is CAISEGAGEQYF.

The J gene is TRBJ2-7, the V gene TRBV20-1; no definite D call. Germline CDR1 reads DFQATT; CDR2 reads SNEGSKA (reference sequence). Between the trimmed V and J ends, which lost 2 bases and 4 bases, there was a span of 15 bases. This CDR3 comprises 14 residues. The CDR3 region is CSARRQLGFYEQYF. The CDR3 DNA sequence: TGCAGTGCTAGAAGGCAGCTAGGCTTTTACGAGCAGTACTTC.

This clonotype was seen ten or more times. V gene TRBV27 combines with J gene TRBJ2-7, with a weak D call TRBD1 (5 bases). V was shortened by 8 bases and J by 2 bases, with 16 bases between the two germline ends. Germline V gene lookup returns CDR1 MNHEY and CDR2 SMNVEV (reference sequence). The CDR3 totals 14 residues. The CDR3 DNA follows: TGTGCCAGCTCTGGGGCCGGAGAGGCCTACGAGCAGTACTTC. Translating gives CASSGAGEAYEQYF.

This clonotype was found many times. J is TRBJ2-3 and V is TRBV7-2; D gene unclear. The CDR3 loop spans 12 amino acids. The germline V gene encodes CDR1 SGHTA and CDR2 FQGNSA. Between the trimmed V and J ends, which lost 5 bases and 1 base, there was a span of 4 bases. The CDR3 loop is CASSPGTDTQYF. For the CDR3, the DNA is TGTGCCAGCAGCCCGGGCACAGATACGCAGTATTTT.

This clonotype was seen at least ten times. The CDR3 region has the DNA TGTGCCAGCAGCGCCCGGGAGGGGTGGAACACTGAAGCTTTCTTT. Translating it yields CASSAREGWNTEAFF. The chain is built from TRBV7-9 and TRBJ1-1; possibly TRBD1 for D (5 bases). CDR1 is SEHNR, CDR2 FQNEAQ, per germline (reference sequence). The CDR3 consists of 15 residues. Trimming took off 5 bases at V and 1 base at J, with 14 bases between the two ends.

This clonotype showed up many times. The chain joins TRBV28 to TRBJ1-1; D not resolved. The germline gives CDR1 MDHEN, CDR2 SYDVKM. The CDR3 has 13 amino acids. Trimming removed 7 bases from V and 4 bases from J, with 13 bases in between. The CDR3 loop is CASTSRKATEAFF. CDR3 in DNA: TGTGCCAGCACATCCCGGAAGGCCACTGAAGCTTTCTTT.

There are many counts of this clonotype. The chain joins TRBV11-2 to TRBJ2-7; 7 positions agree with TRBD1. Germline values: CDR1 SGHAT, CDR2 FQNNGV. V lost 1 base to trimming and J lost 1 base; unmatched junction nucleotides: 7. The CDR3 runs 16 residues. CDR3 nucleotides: TGTGCCAGCAGCTTAGTGGCAGGACAGGAATCCTACGAGCAGTACTTC. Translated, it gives CASSLVAGQESYEQYF. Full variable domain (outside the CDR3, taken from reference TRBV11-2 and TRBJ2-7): EAGVAQSPRYKIIEKRQSVAFWCNPISGHATLYWYQQILGQGPKLLIQFQNNGVVDDSQLPKDRFSAERLKGVDSTLKIQPAKLEDSAVYLCASSLVAGQESYEQYFGPGTRLTVT.

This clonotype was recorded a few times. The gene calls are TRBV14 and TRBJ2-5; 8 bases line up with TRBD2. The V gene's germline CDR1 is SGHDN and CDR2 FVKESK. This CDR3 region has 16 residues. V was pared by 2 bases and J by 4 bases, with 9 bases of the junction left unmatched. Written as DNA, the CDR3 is TGTGCCAGCAGCCAACTCTGGGCGGGGGGCCGAGAGACCCAGTACTTC. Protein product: CASSQLWAGGRETQYF.

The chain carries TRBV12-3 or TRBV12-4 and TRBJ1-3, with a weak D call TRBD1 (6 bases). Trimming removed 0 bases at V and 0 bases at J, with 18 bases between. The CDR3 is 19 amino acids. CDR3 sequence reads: CASSLALPTGMISGNTIYF. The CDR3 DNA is TGTGCCAGCAGTTTAGCGCTTCCGACAGGAATGATCTCTGGAAACACCATATATTTT.

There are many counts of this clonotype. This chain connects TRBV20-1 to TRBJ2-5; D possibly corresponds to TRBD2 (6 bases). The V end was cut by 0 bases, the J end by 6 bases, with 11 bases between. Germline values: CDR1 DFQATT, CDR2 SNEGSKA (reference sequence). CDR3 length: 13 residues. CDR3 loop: CSARDGGTKTQYF. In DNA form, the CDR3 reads TGCAGTGCTAGAGATGGCGGGACGAAGACCCAGTACTTC.

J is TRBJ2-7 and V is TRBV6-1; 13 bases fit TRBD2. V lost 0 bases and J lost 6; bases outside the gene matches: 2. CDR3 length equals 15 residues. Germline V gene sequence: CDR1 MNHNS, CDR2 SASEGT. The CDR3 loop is CASSEAGLAGSEQYF. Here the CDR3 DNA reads TGTGCCAGCAGTGAAGCGGGACTAGCGGGATCCGAGCAGTACTTC.

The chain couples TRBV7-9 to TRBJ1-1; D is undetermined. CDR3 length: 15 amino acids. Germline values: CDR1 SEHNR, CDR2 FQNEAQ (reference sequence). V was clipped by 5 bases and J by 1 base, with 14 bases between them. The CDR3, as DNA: TGTGCCAGCAGCCTACCACCAACCCCGAACACTGAAGCTTTCTTT. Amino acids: CASSLPPTPNTEAFF.

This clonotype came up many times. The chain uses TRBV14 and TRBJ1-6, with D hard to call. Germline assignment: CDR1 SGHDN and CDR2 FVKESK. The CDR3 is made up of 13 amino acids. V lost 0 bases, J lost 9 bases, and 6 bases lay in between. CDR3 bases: TGTGCCAGCAGCCAAGATTTACGTTCACCCCTCCACTTT. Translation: CASSQDLRSPLHF.

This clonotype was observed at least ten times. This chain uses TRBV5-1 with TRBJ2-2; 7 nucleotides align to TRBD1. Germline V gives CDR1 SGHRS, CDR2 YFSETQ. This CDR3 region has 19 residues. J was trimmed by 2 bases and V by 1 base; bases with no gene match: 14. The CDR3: CASSLPTGSDSLNTGELFF. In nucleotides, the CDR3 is TGCGCCAGCAGCTTGCCGACAGGGTCAGACTCTCTCAACACCGGGGAGCTGTTTTTT.

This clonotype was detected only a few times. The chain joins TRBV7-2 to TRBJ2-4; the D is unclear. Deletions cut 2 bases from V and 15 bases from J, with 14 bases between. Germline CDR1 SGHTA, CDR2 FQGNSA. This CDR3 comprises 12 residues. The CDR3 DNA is TGTGCCAGCAGCTTACCCGACGGCCTAAGGTACTTC. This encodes CASSLPDGLRYF.

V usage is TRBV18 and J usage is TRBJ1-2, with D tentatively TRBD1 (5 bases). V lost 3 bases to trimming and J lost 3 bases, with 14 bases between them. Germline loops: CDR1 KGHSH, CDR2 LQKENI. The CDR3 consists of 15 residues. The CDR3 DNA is TGTGCCAGCTCACCCAATTGGGGCCCGGACTATGGCTACACCTTC. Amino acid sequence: CASSPNWGPDYGYTF.

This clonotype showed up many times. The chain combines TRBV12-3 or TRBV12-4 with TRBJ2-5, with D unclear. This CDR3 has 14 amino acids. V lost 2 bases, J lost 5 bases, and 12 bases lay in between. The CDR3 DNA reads TGTGCCAGCAGTTTAACTGGAAGCAGGGAGACCCAGTACTTC. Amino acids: CASSLTGSRETQYF.